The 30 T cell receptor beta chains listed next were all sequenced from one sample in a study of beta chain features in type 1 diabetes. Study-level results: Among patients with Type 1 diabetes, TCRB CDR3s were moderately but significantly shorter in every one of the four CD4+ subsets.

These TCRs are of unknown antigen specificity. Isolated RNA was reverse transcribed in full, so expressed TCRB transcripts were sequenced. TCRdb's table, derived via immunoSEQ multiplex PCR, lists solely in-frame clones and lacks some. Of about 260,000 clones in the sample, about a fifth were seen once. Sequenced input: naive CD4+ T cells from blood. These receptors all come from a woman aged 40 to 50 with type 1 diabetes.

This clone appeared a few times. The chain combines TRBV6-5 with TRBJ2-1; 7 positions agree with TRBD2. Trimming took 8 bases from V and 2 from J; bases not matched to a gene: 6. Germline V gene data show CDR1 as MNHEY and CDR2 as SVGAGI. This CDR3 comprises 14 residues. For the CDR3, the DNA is TGTGCCAGCGGGAGGGCGGAGACCTACAATGAGCAGTTCTTC. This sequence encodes CASGRAETYNEQFF.

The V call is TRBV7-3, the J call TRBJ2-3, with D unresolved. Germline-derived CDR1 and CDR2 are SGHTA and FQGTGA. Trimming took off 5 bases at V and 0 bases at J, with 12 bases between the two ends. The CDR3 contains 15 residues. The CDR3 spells CASSQGTASTDTQYF. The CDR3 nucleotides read TGTGCCAGCAGCCAAGGAACAGCTAGCACAGATACGCAGTATTTT.

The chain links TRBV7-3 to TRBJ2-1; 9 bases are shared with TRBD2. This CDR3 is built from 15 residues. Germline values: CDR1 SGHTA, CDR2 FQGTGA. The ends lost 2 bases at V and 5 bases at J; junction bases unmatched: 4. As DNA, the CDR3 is TGTGCCAGCAGCTTATACGCGGGAGGGAACAATGAGCAGTTCTTC. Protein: CASSLYAGGNNEQFF.

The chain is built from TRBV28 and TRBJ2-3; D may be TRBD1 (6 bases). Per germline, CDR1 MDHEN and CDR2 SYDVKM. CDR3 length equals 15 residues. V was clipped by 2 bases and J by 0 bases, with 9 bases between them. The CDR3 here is CASSLQGPSTDTQYF. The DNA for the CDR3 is TGTGCCAGCAGTTTACAGGGGCCTAGCACAGATACGCAGTATTTT. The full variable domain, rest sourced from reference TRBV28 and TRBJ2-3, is DVKVTQSSRYLVKRTGEKVFLECVQDMDHENMFWYRQDPGLGLRLIYFSYDVKMKEKGDIPEGYSVSREKKERFSLILESASTNQTSMYLCASSLQGPSTDTQYFGPGTRLTVL.

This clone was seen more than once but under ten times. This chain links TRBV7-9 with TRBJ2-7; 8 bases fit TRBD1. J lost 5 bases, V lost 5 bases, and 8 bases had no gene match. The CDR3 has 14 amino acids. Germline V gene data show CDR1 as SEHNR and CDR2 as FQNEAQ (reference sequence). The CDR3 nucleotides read TGTGCCAGCAGCCAATGGACAGGGACCCACGAGCAGTACTTC. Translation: CASSQWTGTHEQYF.

The CDR3 here is CASSPDRGVQETQYF. CDR3 coding DNA: TGTGCCAGCAGCCCGGACCGGGGTGTCCAAGAGACCCAGTACTTC. The V gene is TRBV5-6, the J gene TRBJ2-5; a possible D gene is TRBD2 (5 bases). CDR3 size: 15 residues. V was pared by 4 bases and J by 1 base, with 14 bases between. CDR1 is SGHDT and CDR2 is YYEEEE in the germline V gene.

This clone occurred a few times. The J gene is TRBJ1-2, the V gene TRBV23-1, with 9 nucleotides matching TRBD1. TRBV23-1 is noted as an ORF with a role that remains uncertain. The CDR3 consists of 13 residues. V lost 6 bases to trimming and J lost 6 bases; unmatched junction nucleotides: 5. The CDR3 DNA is TGCGCCAGCAGCCCGGGACAGGGAAATGGCTACACCTTC. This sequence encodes CASSPGQGNGYTF.

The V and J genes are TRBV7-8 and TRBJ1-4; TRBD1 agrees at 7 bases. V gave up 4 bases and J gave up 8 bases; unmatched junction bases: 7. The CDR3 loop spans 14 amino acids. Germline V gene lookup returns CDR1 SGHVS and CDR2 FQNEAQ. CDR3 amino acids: CASSSGQLREKLFF. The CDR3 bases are TGTGCCAGCAGCTCGGGACAGCTTAGAGAAAAACTGTTTTTT. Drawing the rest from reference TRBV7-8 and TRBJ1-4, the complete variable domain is GAGVSQSPRYKVAKRGQDVALRCDPISGHVSLFWYQQALGQGPEFLTYFQNEAQLDKSGLPSDRFFAERPEGSVSTLKIQRTQQEDSAVYLCASSSGQLREKLFFGSGTQLSVL.

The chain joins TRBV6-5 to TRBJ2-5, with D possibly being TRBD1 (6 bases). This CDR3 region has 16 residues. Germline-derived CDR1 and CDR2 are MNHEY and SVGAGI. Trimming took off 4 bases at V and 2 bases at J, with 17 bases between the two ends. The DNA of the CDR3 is TGTGCCAGCAGTTTCTGGACAGTCGGGGCTCAAGAGACCCAGTACTTC. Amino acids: CASSFWTVGAQETQYF.

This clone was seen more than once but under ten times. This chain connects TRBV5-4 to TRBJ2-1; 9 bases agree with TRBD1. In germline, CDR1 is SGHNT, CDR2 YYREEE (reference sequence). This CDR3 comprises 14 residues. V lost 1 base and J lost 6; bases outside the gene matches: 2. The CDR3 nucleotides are TGTGCCAGCAGCTTGTCGACAGGGGGCAATGAGCAGTTCTTC. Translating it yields CASSLSTGGNEQFF.

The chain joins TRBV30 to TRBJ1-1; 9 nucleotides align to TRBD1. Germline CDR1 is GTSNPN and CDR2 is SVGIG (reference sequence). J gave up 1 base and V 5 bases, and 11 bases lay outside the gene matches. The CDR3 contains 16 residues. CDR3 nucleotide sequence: TGTGCCTGGTTGATCGGACAGGGGAGGGCGAACACTGAAGCTTTCTTT. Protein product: CAWLIGQGRANTEAFF.

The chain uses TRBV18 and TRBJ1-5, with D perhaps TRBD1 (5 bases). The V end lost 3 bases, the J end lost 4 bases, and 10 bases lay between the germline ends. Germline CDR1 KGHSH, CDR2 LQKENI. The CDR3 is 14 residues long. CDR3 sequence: CASSPTDRNQPQHF. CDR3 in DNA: TGTGCCAGCTCACCGACAGACCGGAATCAGCCCCAGCATTTT.

CDR3 sequence reads: CASRPGQGDEQYF. CDR3 sequence (DNA): TGCGCCAGCAGACCGGGACAGGGAGACGAGCAGTACTTC. J is TRBJ2-7 and V is TRBV5-1; 9 bases match TRBD1. This CDR3 spans 13 amino acids. Trimming removed 5 bases from V and 5 bases from J; junction bases left unmatched: 5. The V gene's germline CDR1 is SGHRS and CDR2 YFSETQ.

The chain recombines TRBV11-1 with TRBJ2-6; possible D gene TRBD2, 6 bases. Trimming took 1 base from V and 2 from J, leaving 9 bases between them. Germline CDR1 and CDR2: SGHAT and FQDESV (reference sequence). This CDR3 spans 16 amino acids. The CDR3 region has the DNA TGTGCCAGCAGCTTAGTGCGGGGAACTGGGGCCAACGTCCTGACTTTC. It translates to CASSLVRGTGANVLTF.

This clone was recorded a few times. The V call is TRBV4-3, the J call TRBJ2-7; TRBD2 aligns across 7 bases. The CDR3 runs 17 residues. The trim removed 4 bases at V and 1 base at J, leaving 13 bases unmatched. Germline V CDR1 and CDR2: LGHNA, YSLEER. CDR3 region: CASSPRPSGEHSYEQYF. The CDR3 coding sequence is TGCGCCAGCAGCCCTCGACCCAGCGGGGAACATTCCTACGAGCAGTACTTC.

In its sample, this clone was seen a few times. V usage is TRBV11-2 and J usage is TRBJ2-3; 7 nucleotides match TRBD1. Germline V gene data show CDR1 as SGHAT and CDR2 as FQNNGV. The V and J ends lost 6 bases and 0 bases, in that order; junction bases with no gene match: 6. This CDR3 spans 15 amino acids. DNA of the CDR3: TGTGCCAGCAGTCTCGACAGGGCTAGCACAGATACGCAGTATTTT. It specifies CASSLDRASTDTQYF.

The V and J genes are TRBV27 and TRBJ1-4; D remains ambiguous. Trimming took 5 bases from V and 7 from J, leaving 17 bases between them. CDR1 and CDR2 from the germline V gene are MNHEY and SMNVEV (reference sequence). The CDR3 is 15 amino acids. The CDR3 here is CASSLRSAPGEKLFF. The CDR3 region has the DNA TGTGCCAGCAGTCTAAGGTCGGCACCGGGTGAAAAACTGTTTTTT.

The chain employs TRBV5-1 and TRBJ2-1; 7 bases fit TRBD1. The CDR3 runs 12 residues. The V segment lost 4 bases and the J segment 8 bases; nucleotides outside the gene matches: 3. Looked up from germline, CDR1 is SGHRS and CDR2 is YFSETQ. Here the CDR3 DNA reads TGCGCCAGCAGCCCGCAGGGGGATGAGCAGTTCTTC. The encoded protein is CASSPQGDEQFF.

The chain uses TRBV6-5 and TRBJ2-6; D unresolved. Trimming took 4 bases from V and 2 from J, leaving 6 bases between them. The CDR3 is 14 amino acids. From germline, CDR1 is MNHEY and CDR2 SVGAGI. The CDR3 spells CASSSITGANVLTF. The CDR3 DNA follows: TGTGCCAGCAGTTCTATCACTGGGGCCAACGTCCTGACTTTC.

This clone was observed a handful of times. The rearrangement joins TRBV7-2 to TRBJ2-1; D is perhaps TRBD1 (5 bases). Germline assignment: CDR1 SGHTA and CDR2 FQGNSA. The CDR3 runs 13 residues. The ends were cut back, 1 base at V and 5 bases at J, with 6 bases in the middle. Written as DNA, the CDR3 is TGTGCCAGCAGCTTAGAGGGGAACAATGAGCAGTTCTTC. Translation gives CASSLEGNNEQFF.

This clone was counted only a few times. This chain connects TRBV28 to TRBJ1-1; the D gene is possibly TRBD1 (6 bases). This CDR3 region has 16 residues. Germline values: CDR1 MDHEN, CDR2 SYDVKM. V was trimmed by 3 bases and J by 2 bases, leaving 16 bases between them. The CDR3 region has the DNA TGTGCCAGCAGTTTGGGGGGGGCGGGAGAAAACACTGAAGCTTTCTTT. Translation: CASSLGGAGENTEAFF.

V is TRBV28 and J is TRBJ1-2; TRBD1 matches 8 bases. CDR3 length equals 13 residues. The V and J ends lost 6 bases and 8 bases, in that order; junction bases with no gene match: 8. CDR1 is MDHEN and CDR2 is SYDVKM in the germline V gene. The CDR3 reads CASSLTGQGGYTF. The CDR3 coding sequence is TGTGCCAGCAGCCTCACTGGACAGGGCGGCTACACCTTC.

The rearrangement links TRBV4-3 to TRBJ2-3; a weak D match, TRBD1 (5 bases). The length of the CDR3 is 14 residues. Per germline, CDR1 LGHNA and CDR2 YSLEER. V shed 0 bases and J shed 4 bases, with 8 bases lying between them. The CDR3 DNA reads TGCGCCAGCAGCCAAGAAGGGGTGGCAGATACGCAGTATTTT. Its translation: CASSQEGVADTQYF.

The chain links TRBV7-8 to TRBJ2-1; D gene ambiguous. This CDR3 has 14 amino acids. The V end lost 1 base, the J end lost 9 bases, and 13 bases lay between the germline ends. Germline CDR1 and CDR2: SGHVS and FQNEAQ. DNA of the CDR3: TGTGCCAGCAGCTTAGGTGTAACGCTCGGTGAGCAGTTCTTC. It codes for CASSLGVTLGEQFF.

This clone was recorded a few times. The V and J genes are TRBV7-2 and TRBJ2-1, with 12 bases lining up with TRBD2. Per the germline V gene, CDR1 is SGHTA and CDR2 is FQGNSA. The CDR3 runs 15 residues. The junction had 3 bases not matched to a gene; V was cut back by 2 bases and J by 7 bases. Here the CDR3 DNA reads TGTGCCAGCAGCTTAAGGACTAGCGGGATGAATGAGCAGTTCTTC. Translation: CASSLRTSGMNEQFF.

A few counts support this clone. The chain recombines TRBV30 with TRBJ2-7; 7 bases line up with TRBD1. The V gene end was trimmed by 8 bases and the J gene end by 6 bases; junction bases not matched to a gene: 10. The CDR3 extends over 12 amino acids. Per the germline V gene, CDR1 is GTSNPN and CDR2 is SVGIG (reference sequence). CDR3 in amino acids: CAHGTVPGEQYF. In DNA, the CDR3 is TGTGCCCACGGGACAGTCCCTGGCGAGCAGTACTTC.

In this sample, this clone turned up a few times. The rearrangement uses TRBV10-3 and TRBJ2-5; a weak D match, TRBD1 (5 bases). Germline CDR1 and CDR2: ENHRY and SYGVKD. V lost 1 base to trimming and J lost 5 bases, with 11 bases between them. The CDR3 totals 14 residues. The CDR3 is CAISEFTGEETQYF. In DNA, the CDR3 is TGTGCCATCAGTGAGTTCACAGGCGAGGAGACCCAGTACTTC.

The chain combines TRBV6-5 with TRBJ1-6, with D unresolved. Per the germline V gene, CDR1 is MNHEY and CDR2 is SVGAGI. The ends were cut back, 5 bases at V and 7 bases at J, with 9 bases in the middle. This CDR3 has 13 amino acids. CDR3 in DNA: TGTGCCAGCAGTACCACTGAGAATTCACCCCTCCACTTT. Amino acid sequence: CASSTTENSPLHF.

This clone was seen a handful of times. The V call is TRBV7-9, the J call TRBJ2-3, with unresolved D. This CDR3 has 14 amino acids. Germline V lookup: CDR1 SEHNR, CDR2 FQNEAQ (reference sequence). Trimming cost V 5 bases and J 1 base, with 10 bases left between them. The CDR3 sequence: CASSPIRGTDTQYF. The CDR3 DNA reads TGTGCCAGCAGCCCCATTCGGGGCACAGATACGCAGTATTTT.

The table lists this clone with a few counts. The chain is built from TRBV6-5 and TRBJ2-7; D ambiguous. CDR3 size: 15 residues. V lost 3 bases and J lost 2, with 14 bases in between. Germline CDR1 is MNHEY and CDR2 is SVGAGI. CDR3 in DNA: TGTGCCAGCAGTTATTCTCCCTCTAAAGCCTACGAGCAGTACTTC. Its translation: CASSYSPSKAYEQYF.